The present TCR beta chain was sequenced within a study of blood T cell repertoires in COVID-19. The CDR3 is made up of 16 amino acids. Residents of about two dozen US areas, aged about 18 to 95 years, made up the participants. Donors were grouped by their self-reported clinical history. Repertoires were generated with immunoSEQ multiplex PCR, while TCRdb's copy carries only in-frame clones and drops some. Altogether 300,000 to 450,000 clones are present, 87% being singletons, with the ten largest covering less than 2.5%. This sequence joins TRBV12-1 and TRBJ1-6; TRBD1 is the table's D call, not checked against the DNA. TRBV12-1 counts as a pseudogene. The TCR originated in a man in his forties in a cohort exposed to, infected with or recovered from COVID-19 (not recorded which). Sequenced material: PBMCs or T cells enriched from blood (not recorded which). The CDR3 loop reads CASSSIPGQYNSPLHF. CDR3 coding DNA: TGTGCCAGCAGCTCAATACCGGGACAGTATAATTCACCCCTCCACTTT.